The clone carrying this T cell receptor (beta chain) was observed a handful of times. The antigen is undetermined. The data belong to a study of T-cell memory formation after mild COVID-19. Background on the study: Across donors, TCR clusters were largely donor specific. Study observations and caveats: Among clones contracting day 15 to 85, CD4/CD8 was balanced, whereas later expanders leaned CD4+. Clones which contracted sat mainly in CM and EM if CD4+, and in EMRA if CD8+.

Amplification by 5'RACE using constant-segment primers produced TCR alpha and TCR beta cDNA libraries that carried sample barcodes and UMIs. TCRdb used MiXCR to reprocess the 5' RACE reads, holding one entry per CDR3 protein. The sample records more than 100,000 distinct CDR3 sequences, approximately 15% being singletons. The V gene's germline CDR1 is GTSNPN and CDR2 SVGIG (reference sequence). This CDR3 region has 12 residues. The V gene lost 1 base and the J gene lost 6 bases, with 10 bases spanning the gap. Material: PBMCs or a T cell subset sorted from them (not recorded which). The clonotype comes from a man aged 18 to 35 who had mild COVID-19 (a few samples of this study predate the infection). Cell type and time point are not known. The rearrangement links TRBV30 to TRBJ2-7, with D perhaps assigned TRBD1 or TRBD2 (6 bases each). The CDR3 nucleotides are TGTGCCTGGAGTGATGGAGGGGGCGAGCAGTACTTC. Its protein product is CAWSDGGGEQYF.